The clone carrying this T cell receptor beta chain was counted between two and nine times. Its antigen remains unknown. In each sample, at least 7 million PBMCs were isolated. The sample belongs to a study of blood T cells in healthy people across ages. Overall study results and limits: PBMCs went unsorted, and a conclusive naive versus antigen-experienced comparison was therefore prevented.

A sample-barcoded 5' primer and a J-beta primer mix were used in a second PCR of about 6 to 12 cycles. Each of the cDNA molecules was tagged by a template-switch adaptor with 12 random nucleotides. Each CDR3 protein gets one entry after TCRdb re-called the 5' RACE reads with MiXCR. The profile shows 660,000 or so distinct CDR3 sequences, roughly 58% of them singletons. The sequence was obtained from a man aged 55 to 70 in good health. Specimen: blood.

The CDR3 DNA follows: TGTGCCAGCAGCCAACCGGCGCTGAAAGAGACCCAGTACTTC. Amino acid sequence: CASSQPALKETQYF. The chain has TRBV3-1 and TRBJ2-5; no clear D gene. The ends were cut back, 2 bases at V and 3 bases at J, with 10 bases in the middle. CDR3 length: 14 amino acids. Looked up from germline, CDR1 is LGHDT and CDR2 is YNNKEL (reference sequence).